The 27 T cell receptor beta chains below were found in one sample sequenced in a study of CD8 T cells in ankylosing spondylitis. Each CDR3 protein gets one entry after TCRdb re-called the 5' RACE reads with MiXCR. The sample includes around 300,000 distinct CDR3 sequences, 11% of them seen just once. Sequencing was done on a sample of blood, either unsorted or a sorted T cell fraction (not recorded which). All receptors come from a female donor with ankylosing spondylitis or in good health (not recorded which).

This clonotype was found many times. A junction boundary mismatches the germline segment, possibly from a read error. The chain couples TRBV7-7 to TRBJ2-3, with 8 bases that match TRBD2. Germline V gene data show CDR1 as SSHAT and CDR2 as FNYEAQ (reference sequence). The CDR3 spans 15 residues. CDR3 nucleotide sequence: TGTGCTAGCAGCTCGGGACTAGGAAGCACAGATACGCAGTATTTT. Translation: CASSSGLGSTDTQYF.

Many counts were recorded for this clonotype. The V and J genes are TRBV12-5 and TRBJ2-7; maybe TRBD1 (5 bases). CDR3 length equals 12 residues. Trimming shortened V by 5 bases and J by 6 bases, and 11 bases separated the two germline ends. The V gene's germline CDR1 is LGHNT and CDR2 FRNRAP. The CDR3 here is CASGADSGEQYF. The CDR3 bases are TGTGCTAGTGGTGCAGACAGTGGCGAGCAGTACTTC.

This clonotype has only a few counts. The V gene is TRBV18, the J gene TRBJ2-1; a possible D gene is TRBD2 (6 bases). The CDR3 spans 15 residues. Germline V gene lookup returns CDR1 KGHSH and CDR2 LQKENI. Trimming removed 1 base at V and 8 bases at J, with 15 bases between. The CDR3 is CASSPRLALGHEQFF. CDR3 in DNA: TGTGCCAGCTCACCACGGCTAGCGTTAGGCCATGAGCAGTTCTTC.

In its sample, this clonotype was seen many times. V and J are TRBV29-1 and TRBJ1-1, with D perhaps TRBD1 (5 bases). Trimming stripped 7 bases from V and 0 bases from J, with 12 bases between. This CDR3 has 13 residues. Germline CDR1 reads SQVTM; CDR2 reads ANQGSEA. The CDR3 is CSGGKLMNTEAFF. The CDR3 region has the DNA TGCAGCGGGGGGAAGTTAATGAACACTGAAGCTTTCTTT.

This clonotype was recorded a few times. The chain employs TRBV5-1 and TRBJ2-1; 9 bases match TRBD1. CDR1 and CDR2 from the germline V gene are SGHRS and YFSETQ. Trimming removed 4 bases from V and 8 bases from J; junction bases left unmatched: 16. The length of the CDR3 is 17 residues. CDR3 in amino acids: CASSRKPRQGGEHEQFF. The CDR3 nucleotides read TGCGCCAGCAGCCGAAAACCACGACAGGGGGGTGAGCATGAGCAGTTCTTC.

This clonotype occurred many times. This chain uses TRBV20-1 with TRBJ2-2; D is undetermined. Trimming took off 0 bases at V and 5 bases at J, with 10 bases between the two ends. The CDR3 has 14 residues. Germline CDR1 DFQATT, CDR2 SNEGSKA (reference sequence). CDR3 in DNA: TGCAGTGCTAGAGATGTGCACGGGACCGGGGAGCTGTTTTTT. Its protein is CSARDVHGTGELFF.

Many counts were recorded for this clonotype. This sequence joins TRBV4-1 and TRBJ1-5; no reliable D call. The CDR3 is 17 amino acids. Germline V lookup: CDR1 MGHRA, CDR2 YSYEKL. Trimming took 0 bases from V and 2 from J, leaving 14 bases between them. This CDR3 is CASSQEIGTLGNQPQHF. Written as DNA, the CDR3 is TGCGCCAGCAGCCAAGAAATCGGCACCCTCGGCAATCAGCCCCAGCATTTT.

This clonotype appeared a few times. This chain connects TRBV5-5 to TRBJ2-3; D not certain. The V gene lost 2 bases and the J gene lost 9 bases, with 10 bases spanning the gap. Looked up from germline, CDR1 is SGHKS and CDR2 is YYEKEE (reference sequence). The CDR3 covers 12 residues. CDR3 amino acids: CASSFTQGTQYF. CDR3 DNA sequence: TGTGCCAGCAGCTTCACTCAAGGGACGCAGTATTTT.

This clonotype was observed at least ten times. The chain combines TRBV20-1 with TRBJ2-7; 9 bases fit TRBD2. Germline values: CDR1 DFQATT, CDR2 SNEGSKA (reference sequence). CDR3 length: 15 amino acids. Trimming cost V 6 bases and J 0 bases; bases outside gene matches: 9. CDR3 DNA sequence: TGCAGTGCCCCCTCCGCTAGCGGGATCTCCTACGAGCAGTACTTC. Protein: CSAPSASGISYEQYF.

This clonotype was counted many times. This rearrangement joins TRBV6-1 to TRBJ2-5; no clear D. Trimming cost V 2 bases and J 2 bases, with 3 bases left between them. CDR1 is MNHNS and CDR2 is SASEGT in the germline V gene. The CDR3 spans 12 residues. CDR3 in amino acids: CASSEQQETQYF. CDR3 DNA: TGTGCCAGCAGTGAACAACAAGAGACCCAGTACTTC.

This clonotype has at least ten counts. The CDR3 is CASSLGTSGRIMEQFF. Here the CDR3 DNA reads TGTGCCAGCAGCTTAGGGACTAGCGGGAGAATCATGGAGCAGTTCTTC. This rearrangement joins TRBV11-2 to TRBJ2-1; 13 nucleotides line up with TRBD2. V dropped 1 base and J dropped 10; count of bases not matched to a gene: 7. CDR3 length equals 16 residues. Germline loops: CDR1 SGHAT, CDR2 FQNNGV.

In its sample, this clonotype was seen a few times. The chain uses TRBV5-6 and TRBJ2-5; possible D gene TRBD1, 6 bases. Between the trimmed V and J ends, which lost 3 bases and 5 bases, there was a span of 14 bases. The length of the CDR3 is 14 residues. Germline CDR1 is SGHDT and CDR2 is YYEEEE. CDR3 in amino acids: CASSSPRGLETQYF. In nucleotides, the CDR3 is TGTGCCAGCAGCTCGCCCAGGGGATTGGAGACCCAGTACTTC.

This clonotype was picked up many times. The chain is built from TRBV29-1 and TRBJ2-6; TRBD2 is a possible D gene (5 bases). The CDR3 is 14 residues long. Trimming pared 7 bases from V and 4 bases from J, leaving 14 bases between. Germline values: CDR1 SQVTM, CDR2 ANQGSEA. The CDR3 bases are TGCAGCGCCGATTCGGGGAACGGGGCCAACGTCCTGACTTTC. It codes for CSADSGNGANVLTF.

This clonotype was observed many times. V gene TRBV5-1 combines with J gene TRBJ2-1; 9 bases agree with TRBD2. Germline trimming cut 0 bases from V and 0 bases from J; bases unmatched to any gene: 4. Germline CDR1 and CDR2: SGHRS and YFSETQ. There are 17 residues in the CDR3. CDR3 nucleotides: TGCGCCAGCAGCTTGGGACTAGCGGCGTACTCCTACAATGAGCAGTTCTTC. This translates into CASSLGLAAYSYNEQFF.

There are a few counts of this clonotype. DNA for the CDR3: TGCAGTGCTAGCTTGGACACATCTTACCGCACAGATACGCAGTATTTT. Amino acid sequence: CSASLDTSYRTDTQYF. The genes are TRBV20-1 and TRBJ2-3; TRBD1 is a possible D gene (5 bases). Trimming pared 3 bases from V and 1 base from J, leaving 17 bases between. The CDR3 length is 16 residues. CDR1 and CDR2 from the germline V gene are DFQATT and SNEGSKA (reference sequence).

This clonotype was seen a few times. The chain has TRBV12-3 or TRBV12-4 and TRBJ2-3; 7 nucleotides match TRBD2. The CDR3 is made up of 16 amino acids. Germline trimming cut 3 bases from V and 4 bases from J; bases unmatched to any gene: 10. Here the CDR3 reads CASSFTSALRADTQYF. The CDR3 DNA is TGTGCCAGCAGTTTCACTAGCGCCCTTAGGGCAGATACGCAGTATTTT.

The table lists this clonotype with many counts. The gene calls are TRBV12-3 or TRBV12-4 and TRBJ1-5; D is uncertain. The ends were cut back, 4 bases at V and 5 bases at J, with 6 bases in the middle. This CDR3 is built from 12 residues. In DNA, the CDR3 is TGTGCCAGCAGTTCGGGAGATCAGCCCCAGCATTTT. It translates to CASSSGDQPQHF.

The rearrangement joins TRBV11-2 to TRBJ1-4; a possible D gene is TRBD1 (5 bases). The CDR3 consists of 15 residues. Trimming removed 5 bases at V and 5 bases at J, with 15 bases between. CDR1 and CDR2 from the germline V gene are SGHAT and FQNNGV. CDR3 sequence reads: CASSELTEINEKLFF. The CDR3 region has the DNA TGTGCCAGCAGCGAGCTGACAGAGATAAATGAAAAACTGTTTTTT.

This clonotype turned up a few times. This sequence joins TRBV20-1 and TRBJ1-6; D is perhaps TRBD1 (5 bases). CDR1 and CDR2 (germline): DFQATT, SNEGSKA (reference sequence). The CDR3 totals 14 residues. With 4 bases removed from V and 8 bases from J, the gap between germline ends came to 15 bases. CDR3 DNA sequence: TGCAGTGCTAAACCGGGACCGTGGGATTCACCCCTCCACTTT. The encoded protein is CSAKPGPWDSPLHF.

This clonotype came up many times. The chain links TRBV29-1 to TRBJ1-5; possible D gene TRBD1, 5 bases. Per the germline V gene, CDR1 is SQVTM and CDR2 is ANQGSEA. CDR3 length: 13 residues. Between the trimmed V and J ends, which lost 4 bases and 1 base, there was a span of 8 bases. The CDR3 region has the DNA TGCAGCGTTGGCAGGGAAAGCAATCAGCCCCAGCATTTT. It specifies CSVGRESNQPQHF.

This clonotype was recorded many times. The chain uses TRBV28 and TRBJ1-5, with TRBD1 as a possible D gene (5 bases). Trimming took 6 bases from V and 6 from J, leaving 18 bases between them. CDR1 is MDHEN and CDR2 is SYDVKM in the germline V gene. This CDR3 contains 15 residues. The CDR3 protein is CASRTPGPPIQPQHF. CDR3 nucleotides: TGTGCCAGCAGGACTCCAGGGCCCCCAATTCAGCCCCAGCATTTT. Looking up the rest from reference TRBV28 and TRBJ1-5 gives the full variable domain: DVKVTQSSRYLVKRTGEKVFLECVQDMDHENMFWYRQDPGLGLRLIYFSYDVKMKEKGDIPEGYSVSREKKERFSLILESASTNQTSMYLCASRTPGPPIQPQHFGDGTRLSIL.

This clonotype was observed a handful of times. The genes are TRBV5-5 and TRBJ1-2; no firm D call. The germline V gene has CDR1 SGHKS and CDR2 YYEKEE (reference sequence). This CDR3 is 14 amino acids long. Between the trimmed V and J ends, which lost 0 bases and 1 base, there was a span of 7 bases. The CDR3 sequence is CASSLELNNYGYTF. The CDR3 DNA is TGTGCCAGCAGCTTGGAGCTAAATAACTATGGCTACACCTTC.

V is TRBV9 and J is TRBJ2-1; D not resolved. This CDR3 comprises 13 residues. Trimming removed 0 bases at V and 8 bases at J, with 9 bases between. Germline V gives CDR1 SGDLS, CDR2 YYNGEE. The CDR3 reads CASSVDAGDEQFF. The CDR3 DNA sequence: TGTGCCAGCAGCGTAGACGCTGGCGATGAGCAGTTCTTC.

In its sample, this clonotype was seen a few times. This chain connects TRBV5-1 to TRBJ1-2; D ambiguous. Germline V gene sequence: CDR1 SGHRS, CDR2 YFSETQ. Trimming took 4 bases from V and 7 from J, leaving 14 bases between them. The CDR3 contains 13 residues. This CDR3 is CASSPDPLGGYTF. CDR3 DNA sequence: TGCGCCAGCAGCCCTGACCCGCTGGGTGGCTACACCTTC. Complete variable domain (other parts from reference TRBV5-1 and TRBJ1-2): KAGVTQTPRYLIKTRGQQVTLSCSPISGHRSVSWYQQTPGQGLQFLFEYFSETQRNKGNFPGRFSGRQFSNSRSEMNVSTLELGDSALYLCASSPDPLGGYTFGSGTRLTVV.

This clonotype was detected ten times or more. The CDR3 reads CASSSSGTNEQFF. The CDR3 region has the DNA TGCGCCAGCAGTTCTAGCGGGACGAATGAGCAGTTCTTC. The V call is TRBV10-1, the J call TRBJ2-1; 9 bases line up with TRBD2. The CDR3 has 13 residues. Germline assignment: CDR1 WNHNN and CDR2 SYGVQD (reference sequence). Trimming removed 5 bases from V and 7 bases from J; junction bases left unmatched: 3.

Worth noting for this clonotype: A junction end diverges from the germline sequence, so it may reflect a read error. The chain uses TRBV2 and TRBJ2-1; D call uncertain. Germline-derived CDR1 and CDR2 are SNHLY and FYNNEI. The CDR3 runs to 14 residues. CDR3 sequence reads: CACSEAIPASGQFF. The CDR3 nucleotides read TGTGCCTGCAGTGAGGCGATACCCGCTTCAGGGCAGTTCTTC.

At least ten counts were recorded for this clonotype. The CDR3: CATRLTGDGNTIYF. In DNA, the CDR3 is TGTGCCACCAGGTTGACAGGGGACGGAAACACCATATATTTT. This chain uses TRBV15 with TRBJ1-3, with 8 bases that match TRBD1. The CDR3 has 14 amino acids. V shed 6 bases and J 4 bases; nucleotides not matched to a gene: 5. The germline V gene encodes CDR1 LNHNV and CDR2 YYDKDF (reference sequence).